The present TCR beta chain was sequenced within a study of CD8 T cells in ankylosing spondylitis. Study-level findings and limits: Existing reports had already noted some motif variants in reactive arthritis synovial fluid and blood.

By sample fraction, this clonotype is medium-sized. Antigen unknown. From germline, CDR1 is SQVTM and CDR2 ANQGSEA. The trim removed 5 bases at V and 14 bases at J, leaving 13 bases unmatched. The CDR3 is made up of 13 amino acids. TCRdb reprocessed the 5' RACE reads with MiXCR, giving one entry per CDR3 protein. Of a few hundred thousand distinct CDR3 sequences listed, 9.5% to 12% are singletons. The clonotype originates from a male donor with ankylosing spondylitis or in good health (not recorded which). Source material: blood, either unsorted or a sorted T cell fraction (not recorded which). The chain has TRBV29-1 and TRBJ2-2; TRBD1 matches 8 bases. CDR3 DNA sequence: TGCAGCGTTTCCCCCTCGGCAGGGGGCAATCTGTTTTTT. This codes for CSVSPSAGGNLFF.